This T cell receptor (beta chain) comes out of a study of shared clonotypes between healthy human individuals. Libraries were prepared by immunoSEQ multiplex PCR; TCRdb keeps only in-frame clonotypes and omits some of them. The table lists about 1,500,000 clones, around 97% of them singletons. The CDR3 is 17 amino acids. Germline V lookup: CDR1 MDHEN, CDR2 SYDVKM. V shed 4 bases, J shed 0 bases, and the junction held 5 bases outside the gene matches. Sequencing was done on a sample of naive CD4+ T cells sorted from blood. The subset is: CD45RA+ positively selected. The clonotype was recovered from a young man in good health. This chain uses TRBV28 with TRBJ2-3; 12 bases align to TRBD2. CDR3 loop: CASSSPGTSGSTDTQYF. CDR3 bases: TGTGCCAGCAGTTCTCCCGGGACTAGCGGGAGCACAGATACGCAGTATTTT.